This entry features one T cell receptor (beta chain) sequence. This record belongs to a study of blood T cell repertoires in COVID-19. Background on the study: Some COVID-19 samples were acute and others convalescent; all came from the United States, Italy and Spain. Sources were T cells, B-cell-depleted T cells, or PBMCs; the material itself was cDNA or gDNA.

Here immunoSEQ multiplex PCR was the method, and the copy in TCRdb shows in-frame clones only, minus some. The sample contains 200,000 to 250,000 clones, 65% to 90% of which appear only once. The CDR3 spans 12 residues. The V end lost 7 bases, the J end lost 7 bases, and 13 bases lay between the germline ends. Germline assignment: CDR1 SQVTM and CDR2 ANQGSEA. The sample consisted of PBMCs or T cells enriched from blood (not recorded which). This receptor was obtained from a woman between 40 and 50 years old with acute COVID-19. This chain links TRBV29-1 with TRBJ2-2; tentatively, D is TRBD2 (5 bases). CDR3 sequence: CSALAAGGELFF. The CDR3 region has the DNA TGCAGCGCCCTGGCTGCGGGCGGGGAGCTGTTTTTT.